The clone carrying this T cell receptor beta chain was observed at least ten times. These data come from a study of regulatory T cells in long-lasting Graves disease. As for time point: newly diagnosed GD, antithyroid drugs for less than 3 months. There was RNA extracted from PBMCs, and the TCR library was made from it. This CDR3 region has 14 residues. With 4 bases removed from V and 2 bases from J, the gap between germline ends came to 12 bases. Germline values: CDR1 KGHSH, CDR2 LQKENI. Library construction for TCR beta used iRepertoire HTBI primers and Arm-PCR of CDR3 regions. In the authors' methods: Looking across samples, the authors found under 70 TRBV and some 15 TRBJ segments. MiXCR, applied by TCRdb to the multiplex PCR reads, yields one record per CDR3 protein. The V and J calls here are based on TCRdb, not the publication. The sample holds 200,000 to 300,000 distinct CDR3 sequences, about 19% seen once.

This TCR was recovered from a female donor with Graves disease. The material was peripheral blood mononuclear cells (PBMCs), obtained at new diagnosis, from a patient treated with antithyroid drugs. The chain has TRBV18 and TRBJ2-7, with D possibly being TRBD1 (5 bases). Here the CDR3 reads CASSLSDRAYEQYF. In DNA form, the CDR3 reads TGTGCCAGCTCACTCTCAGACAGAGCCTACGAGCAGTACTTC. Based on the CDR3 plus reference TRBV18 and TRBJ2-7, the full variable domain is NAGVMQNPRHLVRRRGQEARLRCSPMKGHSHVYWYRQLPEEGLKFMVYLQKENIIDESGMPKERFSAEFPKEGPSILRIQQVVRGDSAAYFCASSLSDRAYEQYFGPGTRLTVT.